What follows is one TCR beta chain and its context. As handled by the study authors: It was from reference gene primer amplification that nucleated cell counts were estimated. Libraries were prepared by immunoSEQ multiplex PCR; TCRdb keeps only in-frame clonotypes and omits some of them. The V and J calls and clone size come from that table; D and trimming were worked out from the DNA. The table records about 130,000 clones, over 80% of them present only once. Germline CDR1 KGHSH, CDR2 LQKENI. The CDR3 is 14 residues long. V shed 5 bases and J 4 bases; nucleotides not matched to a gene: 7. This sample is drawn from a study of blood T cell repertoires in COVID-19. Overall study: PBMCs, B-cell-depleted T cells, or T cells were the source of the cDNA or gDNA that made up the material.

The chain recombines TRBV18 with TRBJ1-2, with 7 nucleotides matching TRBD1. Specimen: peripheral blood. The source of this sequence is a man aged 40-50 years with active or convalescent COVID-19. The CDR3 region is CASSATGIPYGYTF. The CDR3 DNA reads TGTGCCAGCTCAGCGACAGGGATCCCCTATGGCTACACCTTC.